Listed here are 20 T cell receptor beta chains from one sample, sequenced in a study of blood T cell repertoires in COVID-19. The method was immunoSEQ multiplex PCR; TCRdb's version includes in-frame clones alone and lacks a portion of them. Among over 130,000 clones listed, 75% to 90% were seen once. The material sequenced was peripheral blood. The receptors here all came from a man between 60 and 75 years old with active or convalescent COVID-19.

The chain is built from TRBV6-4 and TRBJ2-1, with 13 positions matching TRBD2. Trimming at V came to 5 bases and at J to 8 bases, leaving 6 bases not matched to a gene. The CDR3 loop spans 15 amino acids. Per the germline V gene, CDR1 is MRHNA and CDR2 is SNTAGT. The CDR3 loop reads CASSWTSGSKDEQFF. Here the CDR3 DNA reads TGTGCCAGCAGTTGGACTAGCGGGAGTAAAGATGAGCAGTTCTTC.

The rearrangement joins TRBV3-1 (or the pseudogene TRBV3-2) to TRBJ1-4, with D possibly being TRBD1 (5 bases). In germline, CDR1 is LGHDT, CDR2 YNNKEL (reference sequence). This CDR3 region has 15 residues. Trimming took 0 bases from V and 8 from J, leaving 13 bases between them. The CDR3 is CASSQDGAGREKLFF. CDR3 nucleotides: TGTGCCAGCAGCCAAGATGGGGCAGGGCGAGAAAAACTGTTTTTT.

V is TRBV28 and J is TRBJ2-1, with D possibly being TRBD2 (6 bases). V shed 2 bases and J shed 4 bases, with 12 bases lying between them. This CDR3 contains 15 residues. In germline, CDR1 is MDHEN, CDR2 SYDVKM. CDR3 in amino acids: CASSLTGVLYNEQFF. CDR3 DNA sequence: TGTGCCAGCAGTTTAACGGGGGTACTTTACAATGAGCAGTTCTTC.

V usage is TRBV27 and J usage is TRBJ1-6; 9 nucleotides line up with TRBD1. Trimming at V came to 0 bases and at J to 11 bases, leaving 5 bases not matched to a gene. CDR1 is MNHEY, CDR2 SMNVEV, per germline (reference sequence). The CDR3 extends over 15 amino acids. CDR3 region: CASSLSGTGSTPLHF. The CDR3 DNA sequence: TGTGCCAGCAGTTTATCGGGGACAGGGAGTACACCCCTCCACTTT.

This chain joins TRBV5-1 and TRBJ2-1, with a weak D call TRBD2 (5 bases). The length of the CDR3 is 17 residues. Per the germline V gene, CDR1 is SGHRS and CDR2 is YFSETQ. The V end lost 4 bases, the J end lost 0 bases, and 17 bases lay between the germline ends. DNA of the CDR3: TGCGCCAGCAGCGTAGCGACTTCTCACAGCTCCTACAATGAGCAGTTCTTC. Its protein is CASSVATSHSSYNEQFF.

The gene calls are TRBV6-5 and TRBJ1-1; TRBD1 is a possible D gene (6 bases). This CDR3 spans 15 amino acids. The germline V gene has CDR1 MNHEY and CDR2 SVGAGI. V shed 5 bases and J shed 0 bases, with 13 bases lying between them. The CDR3 is CASSRRTAMNTEAFF. The CDR3 coding sequence is TGTGCCAGCAGTCGGCGGACAGCCATGAACACTGAAGCTTTCTTT.

This clone was counted a few times. The V call is TRBV25-1, the J call TRBJ2-7, with TRBD1 identical over 10 bases. V lost 6 bases, J lost 2 bases, and 4 bases stayed unmatched. In germline, CDR1 is MGHDK, CDR2 SYGVNS. The CDR3 contains 14 residues. CDR3 amino acids: CASRETGGPYEQYF. The CDR3 DNA sequence: TGTGCCAGCAGAGAGACAGGGGGCCCCTACGAGCAGTACTTC.

V usage is TRBV10-3 and J usage is TRBJ1-3; the D is unclear. CDR1 ENHRY and CDR2 SYGVKD come from the germline V gene. V lost 6 bases and J lost 4, with 10 bases in between. The CDR3 sequence is 13 residues long. CDR3 sequence (DNA): TGTGCCATCAGCTCCAAAGCGGGAAACACCATATATTTT. This encodes CAISSKAGNTIYF.

The chain couples TRBV3-1 (or the pseudogene TRBV3-2) to TRBJ1-5; TRBD1 matches at 7 bases. CDR1 and CDR2 from the germline V gene are LGHDT and YNNKEL (reference sequence). The CDR3 has 14 residues. The ends lost 5 bases at V and 9 bases at J; junction bases unmatched: 10. The CDR3 nucleotides are TGTGCCAGCAGCTTCCGGACAGGAGCGGGGCCCCAGCATTTT. Protein: CASSFRTGAGPQHF.

The count of this clone is one. This chain connects TRBV18 to TRBJ2-1, with 14 bases matching TRBD2. Germline CDR1 is KGHSH and CDR2 is LQKENI. V was pared by 5 bases and J by 3 bases, with 6 bases of the junction left unmatched. CDR3 length equals 17 residues. The CDR3 region is CASSTGLAGVLYNEQFF. The CDR3 bases are TGTGCCAGCTCAACGGGACTAGCGGGAGTTCTCTACAATGAGCAGTTCTTC.

This chain connects TRBV9 to TRBJ1-1; no firm D call. Trimming took off 4 bases at V and 0 bases at J, with 10 bases between the two ends. Germline CDR1 reads SGDLS; CDR2 reads YYNGEE. This CDR3 comprises 14 residues. The CDR3 is CASSQTGMNTEAFF. DNA for the CDR3: TGTGCCAGCAGCCAGACGGGAATGAACACTGAAGCTTTCTTT.

The chain is built from TRBV15 and TRBJ1-2, with D uncertain. The CDR3 spans 13 residues. Germline V CDR1 and CDR2: LNHNV, YYDKDF (reference sequence). Trimming shortened V by 8 bases and J by 4 bases, and 14 bases separated the two germline ends. CDR3 sequence (DNA): TGTGCCACCTCGTTGGCGGTGACCTATGGCTACACCTTC. Amino acid sequence: CATSLAVTYGYTF.

The V gene is TRBV5-6, the J gene TRBJ2-1; D is uncertain. This CDR3 contains 13 residues. Germline V CDR1 and CDR2: SGHDT, YYEEEE. The ends were cut back, 0 bases at V and 4 bases at J, with 5 bases in the middle. The chain's CDR3 is CASSLELYNEQFF. The CDR3 DNA sequence: TGTGCCAGCAGCTTGGAGCTATACAATGAGCAGTTCTTC.

The CDR3 sequence: CAIKKSGGPEPQHF. CDR3 DNA: TGTGCCATCAAAAAATCAGGGGGTCCGGAGCCCCAGCATTTT. The rearrangement links TRBV10-3 to TRBJ1-5; 7 positions match TRBD1. The germline gives CDR1 ENHRY, CDR2 SYGVKD. V lost 7 bases and J lost 8; bases outside the gene matches: 11. This CDR3 is built from 14 residues.

The genes are TRBV5-1 and TRBJ2-1, with TRBD1 matching over 10 bases. This CDR3 has 15 amino acids. Per germline, CDR1 SGHRS and CDR2 YFSETQ. J was trimmed by 4 bases and V by 1 base; bases with no gene match: 2. The CDR3 reads CASSLRTGGYNEQFF. DNA for the CDR3: TGCGCCAGCAGCTTGAGGACAGGGGGTTACAATGAGCAGTTCTTC.

V is TRBV18 and J is TRBJ2-7; D possibly corresponds to TRBD2 (7 bases). Germline V lookup: CDR1 KGHSH, CDR2 LQKENI. This CDR3 contains 13 residues. V lost 0 bases and J 9 bases, leaving 12 bases between the germline ends. CDR3 residues: CASSPPGGPSQYF. CDR3 nucleotide sequence: TGTGCCAGCTCACCACCCGGGGGGCCCTCGCAGTACTTC.

The V call is TRBV2, the J call TRBJ2-3, with TRBD2 matching 11 bases. Germline V gene lookup returns CDR1 SNHLY and CDR2 FYNNEI. Trimming at V came to 9 bases and at J to 0 bases, leaving 8 bases not matched to a gene. This CDR3 spans 16 amino acids. CDR3: CARTLGLAGSTDTQYF. For the CDR3, the DNA is TGTGCCAGGACATTAGGACTAGCGGGTAGCACAGATACGCAGTATTTT. Combining the CDR3 with reference TRBV2 and TRBJ2-3 gives the whole variable domain EPEVTQTPSHQVTQMGQEVILRCVPISNHLYFYWYRQILGQKVEFLVSFYNNEISEKSEIFDDQFSVERPDGSNFTLKIRSTKLEDSAMYFCARTLGLAGSTDTQYFGPGTRLTVL.

The genes are TRBV27 and TRBJ2-6; TRBD1 aligns across 10 bases. After removal of 6 bases from V and 4 bases from J, the junction contained 15 bases not matched to a gene. Germline assignment: CDR1 MNHEY and CDR2 SMNVEV (reference sequence). The CDR3 runs to 19 residues. The CDR3 loop reads CASSSLTTGGMSGANVLTF. CDR3 DNA: TGTGCCAGCAGCTCCCTAACGACAGGGGGCATGTCCGGGGCCAACGTCCTGACTTTC.

The gene calls are TRBV5-4 and TRBJ1-1, with D tentatively TRBD1 (6 bases). CDR3 length equals 17 residues. The V end was cut by 2 bases, the J end by 2 bases, with 19 bases between. Germline V gene sequence: CDR1 SGHNT, CDR2 YYREEE (reference sequence). The CDR3 sequence: CASSFGGRGKKNTEAFF. The CDR3 DNA reads as TGTGCCAGCAGCTTCGGGGGGCGAGGGAAGAAAAACACTGAAGCTTTCTTT.

This chain links TRBV6-6 with TRBJ1-1; TRBD1 agrees at 7 bases. Germline V gene sequence: CDR1 MNHNY, CDR2 SVGAGI (reference sequence). J gave up 4 bases and V 6 bases, and 5 bases lay outside the gene matches. The CDR3 is 13 residues long. The CDR3 sequence: CASSQQGITEAFF. In DNA form, the CDR3 reads TGTGCCAGCAGCCAACAGGGGATCACTGAAGCTTTCTTT.